The source of this TCR beta chain is a study of blood T cell repertoires in COVID-19. At the level of the study: Material from acute and convalescent COVID-19 was sourced from the United States, Italy and Spain.

Original methodology: Nucleated cell number was recorded as an estimate derived from reference gene primer amplification. Sequencing was performed with immunoSEQ multiplex PCR; in TCRdb, only in-frame clones are kept and a portion is missing. The DNA gave D and trimming, while V, J and clone size come from that table. The sample lists some 280,000 clones; just under 85% were seen once. Germline V lookup: CDR1 SGHDT, CDR2 YYEEEE. The CDR3 length is 15 residues. The V end was cut by 2 bases, the J end by 5 bases, with 16 bases between. This chain joins TRBV5-6 and TRBJ2-5, with D tentatively TRBD2 (6 bases). Sequenced input: peripheral blood. The TCR originated in a woman aged 45 to 65 with active or convalescent COVID-19. CDR3 nucleotide sequence: TGTGCCAGCAGCTTTTTACTAGCTCGGGGGGAGACCCAGTACTTC. Its translation: CASSFLLARGETQYF.